This paragraph reports one T cell receptor (beta chain). What it binds is not known. Germline V gene lookup returns CDR1 LNHNV and CDR2 YYDKDF (reference sequence). V lost 3 bases and J 4 bases, leaving 15 bases between the germline ends. The CDR3 has 15 residues. Time point indicated: before natalizumab initiation. This entry comes from a study of multiple sclerosis patients with progressive multifocal leukoencephalopathy. At the level of the study: Multiple sclerosis patients on natalizumab who never developed PML served as longitudinally sampled controls. The study's findings and limits: Before and during natalizumab, the clones expanded at PML already existed.

The assay was run at survey level. Every PCR reaction included synthetic inline CDR3 controls for all V-J pairings. Repertoires were generated with immunoSEQ multiplex PCR, while TCRdb's copy carries only in-frame clones and drops some. The table records approximately 31,000 clones, 89% of them present only once. Material for sequencing was PBMCs. This chain joins TRBV15 and TRBJ1-2; D is undetermined. This clonotype was sampled from a human donor with multiple sclerosis. The CDR3 loop is CATSSSSPGSYGYTF. In DNA, the CDR3 is TGTGCCACCAGCAGTTCCTCCCCCGGGAGCTATGGCTACACCTTC.